The next 7 T cell receptor beta chains were all read from a single sample in a study of blood T cell repertoires in COVID-19. Produced via immunoSEQ multiplex PCR; TCRdb's table is partial and in-frame only. The repertoire includes approximately 85,000 clones, about 92% of them detected once, and 1% sits in the top ten. The source material was peripheral blood. Receptors originate from a woman aged 50 to 60 in a cohort sampled during active COVID-19.

The chain links TRBV7-6 to TRBJ2-4; possible D gene TRBD1, 7 bases. CDR3 length: 16 amino acids. V was clipped by 1 base and J by 4 bases, with 14 bases between them. Looked up from germline, CDR1 is SGHVS and CDR2 is FNYEAQ. CDR3 amino acids: CASSLEAGQSKNIQYF. The CDR3 DNA follows: TGTGCCAGCAGCTTAGAGGCGGGACAGAGTAAAAACATTCAGTACTTC. Variable domain in full (rest from reference TRBV7-6 and TRBJ2-4): GAGVSQSPRYKVTKRGQDVALRCDPISGHVSLYWYRQALGQGPEFLTYFNYEAQQDKSGLPNDRFSAERPEGSISTLTIQRTEQRDSAMYRCASSLEAGQSKNIQYFGAGTRLSVL.

This chain joins TRBV12-3 or TRBV12-4 and TRBJ1-1; D is undetermined. This CDR3 is 13 amino acids long. Trimming took off 6 bases at V and 0 bases at J, with 8 bases between the two ends. The CDR3 DNA is TGTGCCAGCAGCAATGGAGTGAACACTGAAGCTTTCTTT. Protein sequence: CASSNGVNTEAFF.

This chain uses TRBV18 with TRBJ2-3; 9 nucleotides line up with TRBD1. V gave up 7 bases and J gave up 4 bases; unmatched junction bases: 9. The germline gives CDR1 KGHSH, CDR2 LQKENI. The CDR3 is 15 residues long. The CDR3 nucleotides read TGTGCCAGCTTGCCGGGACAGGGAAACTCAGATACGCAGTATTTT. This sequence encodes CASLPGQGNSDTQYF.

V and J are TRBV7-8 and TRBJ1-1; TRBD1 agrees at 11 bases. The CDR3 is 16 residues long. V shed 1 base and J 1 base; nucleotides not matched to a gene: 2. Per germline, CDR1 SGHVS and CDR2 FQNEAQ. The CDR3 nucleotides read TGTGCCAGCAGCTTAGGGACAGGGGGCCAGAACACTGAAGCTTTCTTT. Protein sequence: CASSLGTGGQNTEAFF.

The genes are TRBV7-3 and TRBJ2-1; D might be TRBD2 (5 bases). Trimming shortened V by 1 base and J by 9 bases, and 10 bases separated the two germline ends. Germline V gives CDR1 SGHTA, CDR2 FQGTGA. The CDR3 runs 13 residues. CDR3 protein: CASSLNLATEQFF. The DNA for the CDR3 is TGTGCCAGCAGCTTAAACCTAGCCACTGAGCAGTTCTTC. Together with reference TRBV7-3 and TRBJ2-1, the CDR3 gives the full variable domain: GAGVSQTPSNKVTEKGKYVELRCDPISGHTALYWYRQSLGQGPEFLIYFQGTGAADDSGLPNDRFFAVRPEGSVSTLKIQRTERGDSAVYLCASSLNLATEQFFGPGTRLTVL.

This chain joins TRBV3-1 (or the pseudogene TRBV3-2) and TRBJ2-5; 10 bases align to TRBD2. The CDR3 runs 16 residues. With V trimmed by 5 bases and J by 4 bases, 10 bases remained unmatched. Germline lookup yields CDR1 LGHDT and CDR2 YNNKEL (reference sequence). In DNA form, the CDR3 reads TGTGCCAGCAGCTCCCAATTGAGCGGGAGGGGAGAGACCCAGTACTTC. Amino acid sequence: CASSSQLSGRGETQYF.

This chain connects TRBV3-1 (or the pseudogene TRBV3-2) to TRBJ1-1; D may be TRBD1 (6 bases). With 0 bases removed from V and 3 bases from J, the gap between germline ends came to 11 bases. Germline V gene lookup returns CDR1 LGHDT and CDR2 YNNKEL (reference sequence). This CDR3 is 15 amino acids long. This CDR3 reads CASSQDRTEDTEAFF. DNA for the CDR3: TGTGCCAGCAGCCAAGATAGGACAGAGGACACTGAAGCTTTCTTT.